This is a list of T cell receptor beta chains from one sample in a study of T-cell reconstitution after alpha-beta-depleted transplantation in children. Using its own MiXCR run on the PCR reads, TCRdb lists one record per CDR3 protein. The table has some 600,000 distinct CDR3 sequences, 10% to 15% seen once; the top ten hold over 2%. Sequences were derived from PBMCs, mostly from graft donor cells, sampled 360 days after TCRalphabeta/CD19-depleted stem cell transplant. These receptors all come from a male patient aged 10 to 17 who had a stem cell transplant for acute myeloid leukemia, so the T cells may come from the graft donor. Both conserved end residues are part of each CDR3. A D gene is named only where the DNA matches it firmly. Part of the rows lack a size; the others show once, few, many or a class for expanded clones.

clone_size | j_call | d_call | v_call | cdr3_nt | cdr3_aa
few | TRBJ1-3 | . | TRBV4-1 | TGCGCCAGCAGACGAGTAGGGGGGATTGGAAACACCATATATTTT | CASRRVGGIGNTIYF
few | TRBJ2-1 | TRBD2 | TRBV20-1 | TGCAGTGCCCAATTTCGACTAGCGGGGATCTCACTGCTATACAATGAGCAGTTCTTC | CSAQFRLAGISLLYNEQFF
. | TRBJ1-3 | . | TRBV15 | TGTGCCACCAGCAGTTCCAGACGGTTCTCTGGAAACACCATATATTTT | CATSSSRRFSGNTIYF
few | TRBJ2-1 | . | TRBV7-2 | TGTGCCAGCCTACGGGGCCGTAGCCCCTTGTTCTTC | CASLRGRSPLFF
. | TRBJ2-3 | TRBD2 | TRBV9 | TGTGCCAGCAGCTTCCAGCGGGAGAGATTGACTCGCACAGATACGCAGTATTTT | CASSFQRERLTRTDTQYF
. | TRBJ1-4 | . | TRBV7-3 | TGTGCCAGCAGCTTGTACGCGGCCGAAAAACTGTTTTTT | CASSLYAAEKLFF
many | TRBJ2-1 | TRBD1 | TRBV20-1 | TGCAGTGCTTCCGGGACAGGGTCCTACAATGAGCAGTTCTTC | CSASGTGSYNEQFF
. | TRBJ1-6 | . | TRBV20-1 | TGCAGTGCTAGAGATTGGGCCAGGGCGAATTCACCCCTCCACTTT | CSARDWARANSPLHF
once | TRBJ2-5 | . | TRBV10-3 | TGTGCCATCAGTGAAGCAGGGAAGGAGACCCAGTACTTC | CAISEAGKETQYF
few | TRBJ2-1 | TRBD2 | TRBV3-1 | TGTGCCAGCAGCCAAGGGGGAGGGAGGTACAATGAGCAGTTCTTC | CASSQGGGRYNEQFF
few | TRBJ2-5 | TRBD1 | TRBV4-3 | TGCGCCAGCAGCCAAGCCCTAAGACAGGGGACGCTCCAAGAGACCCAGTACTTC | CASSQALRQGTLQETQYF
few | TRBJ2-7 | TRBD2 | TRBV28 | TGTGCCAGCAGTACAAGCCAAGGACTAGCGGGAGTTTACGAGCAGTACTTC | CASSTSQGLAGVYEQYF
many | TRBJ1-1 | . | TRBV18 | TGTGCCAGCTCACCGTTGTACAACACTGAAGCTTTCTTT | CASSPLYNTEAFF
. | TRBJ2-5 | . | TRBV5-1 | TGCGCCAGCAGATATACACCGTCGGGAGAGACCCAGTACTTC | CASRYTPSGETQYF
. | TRBJ1-5 | . | TRBV20-1 | TGCAGTGCTAGAGGTTTAATGCAGCCCCAGCATTTT | CSARGLMQPQHF
many | TRBJ1-1 | . | TRBV15 | TGTGCCACCAGCAGGTATCCTATGAACACTGAAGCTTTCTTT | CATSRYPMNTEAFF
few | TRBJ2-7 | . | TRBV28 | TGTGCCAGCAGTTTAACCGTCTACTACGAGCAGTACTTC | CASSLTVYYEQYF
few | TRBJ2-3 | . | TRBV7-9 | TGTGCCAGCAGCTCACGCAAGCGGGGCACAGATACGCAGTATTTT | CASSSRKRGTDTQYF
. | TRBJ2-1 | . | TRBV27 | TGTGCCAGCAGTTGGGAAAGGGGGAGTAATGAGCAGTTCTTC | CASSWERGSNEQFF
few | TRBJ2-7 | TRBD2 | TRBV10-3 | TGTGCCATCAGTGAGTCAACGAAGCGGGAGGTCTCCTACGAGCAGTACTTC | CAISESTKREVSYEQYF
. | TRBJ1-1 | TRBD1 | TRBV12-5 | TGTGCTAGTGGTTTGACCCATACAGGGGCGGAGAACACTGAAGCTTTCTTT | CASGLTHTGAENTEAFF
. | TRBJ1-3 | . | TRBV4-2 | TGTGCCAGCAGCCCGTCCTGGGTTCCGGGAAACACCATATATTTT | CASSPSWVPGNTIYF
many | TRBJ2-1 | . | TRBV24-1 | TGTGCCACCAGTGATTTGAGCGGTAACTCCTACAATGAGCAGTTCTTC | CATSDLSGNSYNEQFF
few | TRBJ2-1 | . | TRBV7-3 | TGTGCCAGCAGCTCCCCGCCAGGCTACAATGAGCAGTTCTTC | CASSSPPGYNEQFF
many | TRBJ2-3 | TRBD2 | TRBV7-9 | TGTGCCAGCAGCCTAGGTTCGGGGGGACGCACAGATACGCAGTATTTT | CASSLGSGGRTDTQYF
few | TRBJ2-7 | TRBD2 | TRBV11-2 | TGTGCCAGCAGCTTACGACTAGCGGGAATGAGGGAACCCTACGAGCAGTACTTC | CASSLRLAGMREPYEQYF
. | TRBJ2-7 | . | TRBV7-8 | TGTGCCAGCAGCTTACACCGGGGTGGGGAGTACGAGCAGTACTTC | CASSLHRGGEYEQYF
few | TRBJ2-1 | TRBD2 | TRBV5-1 | TGCGCCAGCAGTTTGCCGGGACTAGCGGGAGGGTACAATGAGCAGTTCTTC | CASSLPGLAGGYNEQFF
few | TRBJ2-6 | . | TRBV10-3 | TGTGCCATCATGAGGGGCGGACTCCTCTCTGGGGCCAACGTCCTGACTTTC | CAIMRGGLLSGANVLTF
. | TRBJ2-3 | . | TRBV24-1 | TGTGCCACCAGTGATTTGGCCCTTTCCCCAGATACGCAGTATTTT | CATSDLALSPDTQYF
few | TRBJ1-5 | . | TRBV5-1 | TGCGCCAGCAGCTTGTCAGGGAATGGCAATCAGCCCCAGCATTTT | CASSLSGNGNQPQHF
. | TRBJ2-2 | . | TRBV12-3/TRBV12-4 | TGTACCAGCAGTTTCGTGACCTATCGGGATAGATTAAGGACCGGGGAGCTGTTTTTT | CTSSFVTYRDRLRTGELFF
. | TRBJ2-7 | TRBD2 | TRBV18 | TGTGCCAGCTCACCAACCCTAGCGGGAGGGGAGCAGTACTTC | CASSPTLAGGEQYF
. | TRBJ2-1 | . | TRBV7-3 | TGTGCCAGCAGCTTAATGGGACCCGGGACCCATGAGCAGTTCTTC | CASSLMGPGTHEQFF
few | TRBJ1-5 | TRBD1 | TRBV15 | TGTGCCACCAGCAGGCGGACAGGGCCTTATAGCAATCAGCCCCAGCATTTT | CATSRRTGPYSNQPQHF
few | TRBJ2-2 | . | TRBV6-4 | TGTGCCAGCAGTGACTCGGGGAACACCGGGGAGCTGTTTTTT | CASSDSGNTGELFF
few | TRBJ2-7 | . | TRBV28 | TGTGCCAGCAGGGCCCGATACTACGAGCAGTACTTC | CASRARYYEQYF
few | TRBJ2-7 | TRBD1 | TRBV5-1 | TGCGCCAGCAGCCTGACAGGGGAATTCTACGAGCAGTACTTC | CASSLTGEFYEQYF
. | TRBJ2-3 | TRBD1 | TRBV16 | TGTGCCAGCAGGCGGACAGGGCGGGGAGATACGCAGTATTTT | CASRRTGRGDTQYF
many | TRBJ2-7 | . | TRBV6-2/TRBV6-3 | TGTGCCAGCAGTCCACGGACACCCCTATACGAGCAGTACTTC | CASSPRTPLYEQYF
. | TRBJ2-7 | TRBD2 | TRBV28 | TGTGCCAGCAGTGTTAGCGGGAGGGATACCTACGAGCAGTACTTC | CASSVSGRDTYEQYF
. | TRBJ2-1 | . | TRBV20-1 | TGCAGTGCTAGGGGGCACCACAATGAGCAGTTCTTC | CSARGHHNEQFF
many | TRBJ2-7 | . | TRBV30 | TGTGCCTGGAGTTGGACTAACTACGAGCAGTACTTC | CAWSWTNYEQYF
many | TRBJ2-5 | . | TRBV28 | TGTGCCACCGTCCAAGAGACCCAGTACTTC | CATVQETQYF
few | TRBJ1-1 | TRBD1 | TRBV14 | TGTGCCAGCAGCCAAAGGGGGACAGGGGCCAGGAACACTGAAGCTTTCTTT | CASSQRGTGARNTEAFF
few | TRBJ2-5 | . | TRBV6-2/TRBV6-3 | TGTGCCAGCACCCGACTAGTCTGGGAGACCCAGTACTTC | CASTRLVWETQYF
many | TRBJ2-1 | . | TRBV14 | TGTGCCAGCAGCCAAGGGCCCAGACGGGAGCAGTTCTTC | CASSQGPRREQFF
. | TRBJ2-2 | TRBD2 | TRBV20-1 | TGCAGTGCTAGGAGGAGCGGGACGAACACCGGGGAGCTGTTTTTT | CSARRSGTNTGELFF
. | TRBJ2-2 | . | TRBV28 | TGTGCCAGCAGTCCACCTACTTGGACCGGGGAGCTGTTTTTT | CASSPPTWTGELFF
few | TRBJ2-1 | . | TRBV7-2 | TGTGCCAGCCACATTGGGGGTGAGCAGTTCTTC | CASHIGGEQFF
. | TRBJ2-7 | TRBD2 | TRBV4-3 | TGCGCCAGCAGCCAAGAAGTCTCGGGACTAGCGGGAGACTCGGACCAGTACTTC | CASSQEVSGLAGDSDQYF
few | TRBJ2-2 | TRBD2 | TRBV2 | TGTGCCAGCAGTGAACCGGGAGGACACACCGGGGAGCTGTTTTTT | CASSEPGGHTGELFF
few | TRBJ2-1 | TRBD2 | TRBV12-3/TRBV12-4 | TGTGCCAGCAGACCTCTTAGCGGGGAATCCTACAATGAGCAGTTCTTC | CASRPLSGESYNEQFF
. | TRBJ2-7 | . | TRBV9 | TGTGCCAGCAGCGTCCCACGATCGGGCGAGCAGTACTTC | CASSVPRSGEQYF
. | TRBJ2-1 | TRBD2 | TRBV20-1 | TGCAGTGCTAGGCGAAGGACTAGCGGGATCAATGAGCAGTTCTTC | CSARRRTSGINEQFF
. | TRBJ2-5 | TRBD1 | TRBV5-1 | TGCGCCAGCAGCGCGGACAGGCAAGAGACCCAGTACTTC | CASSADRQETQYF
many | TRBJ1-5 | . | TRBV6-5 | TGTGCCAGCAGTTACAGGCGCGGACCTAATCAGCCCCAGCATTTT | CASSYRRGPNQPQHF
many | TRBJ2-2 | TRBD2 | TRBV10-3 | TGTGCCATCAGTGACCGGCGGGAGCTGGGTACCGGGGAGCTGTTTTTT | CAISDRRELGTGELFF
. | TRBJ2-2 | . | TRBV11-2 | TGTGCCAGCAGCCGAGTGGGCCTAGCGCTCACCGGGGAGCTGTTTTTT | CASSRVGLALTGELFF